The next 26 T cell receptor beta chains were all read from a single sample in a study of T cells in Graves' hyperthyroidism and ophthalmopathy. RNA transcripts gave rise to amplified TCR beta CDR3 regions. A set of HTBI primers served as the primers for a first-round RT-PCR of the TCR CDR3. TCRdb ran MiXCR on the multiplex PCR reads and lists one entry per CDR3 protein. Of a few hundred thousand distinct CDR3 sequences in the sample, about 16% were seen once. Sequencing used blood. Receptors were obtained from a woman aged 25 to 39 with Graves' hyperthyroidism.

This clonotype was recorded many times. This chain uses TRBV7-8 with TRBJ2-1, with D unclear. The CDR3 spans 14 residues. Germline values: CDR1 SGHVS, CDR2 FQNEAQ. V gave up 1 base and J gave up 1 base, with 5 bases separating them. CDR3 sequence reads: CASSLEDSYNEQFF. CDR3 bases: TGTGCCAGCAGCTTAGAGGATTCCTACAATGAGCAGTTCTTC. The entire variable domain, with the rest obtained from reference TRBV7-8 and TRBJ2-1, is as follows: GAGVSQSPRYKVAKRGQDVALRCDPISGHVSLFWYQQALGQGPEFLTYFQNEAQLDKSGLPSDRFFAERPEGSVSTLKIQRTQQEDSAVYLCASSLEDSYNEQFFGPGTRLTVL.

This clonotype was recorded many times. The gene calls are TRBV11-3 and TRBJ2-3; no clear D gene. Per germline, CDR1 SGHNT and CDR2 YENEEA. The CDR3 is 12 amino acids. The V end was cut by 3 bases, the J end by 5 bases, with 6 bases between. For the CDR3, the DNA is TGTGCCAGCAGCTTCAGCGTAGATACGCAGTATTTT. Translation: CASSFSVDTQYF.

The chain is built from TRBV2 and TRBJ2-7; tentative D call: TRBD2 (6 bases). Trimming shortened V by 7 bases and J by 0 bases, and 13 bases separated the two germline ends. Looked up from germline, CDR1 is SNHLY and CDR2 is FYNNEI. The CDR3 covers 14 residues. In DNA form, the CDR3 reads TGTGCCAGCATTGGAGCCGGGAGCTCCTACGAGCAGTACTTC. It encodes CASIGAGSSYEQYF.

The gene calls are TRBV19 and TRBJ2-7; D is unresolved. The CDR3 has 13 residues. Germline assignment: CDR1 LNHDA and CDR2 SQIVND (reference sequence). The V end lost 0 bases, the J end lost 4 bases, and 7 bases lay between the germline ends. The CDR3 protein is CASSIEQTYEQYF. The CDR3 nucleotides read TGTGCCAGTAGTATAGAACAGACGTACGAGCAGTACTTC. The whole variable domain, filled in from reference TRBV19 and TRBJ2-7, reads DGGITQSPKYLFRKEGQNVTLSCEQNLNHDAMYWYRQDPGQGLRLIYYSQIVNDFQKGDIAEGYSVSREKKESFPLTVTSAQKNPTAFYLCASSIEQTYEQYFGPGTRLTVT.

The gene calls are TRBV19 and TRBJ1-1; D is uncertain. V lost 4 bases and J lost 1, with 13 bases in between. This CDR3 comprises 15 residues. The germline CDR1 and CDR2 sequences are LNHDA and SQIVND (reference sequence). The CDR3, as DNA: TGTGCCAGTAGTACAAGACCCCAAGGGAACACTGAAGCTTTCTTT. Translating gives CASSTRPQGNTEAFF.

This clonotype was picked up many times. The genes are TRBV20-1 and TRBJ1-5, with D possibly matching TRBD1 (6 bases). Deletions cut 6 bases from V and 4 bases from J, with 13 bases between. The CDR3 totals 13 residues. Germline CDR1 DFQATT, CDR2 SNEGSKA (reference sequence). DNA of the CDR3: TGCAGTGCCCGTCAGGGGAGGAATCAGCCCCAGCATTTT. It codes for CSARQGRNQPQHF.

The chain combines TRBV20-1 with TRBJ1-5; 9 nucleotides agree with TRBD1. The germline V gene has CDR1 DFQATT and CDR2 SNEGSKA (reference sequence). V gave up 0 bases and J gave up 7 bases; unmatched junction bases: 13. There are 17 residues in the CDR3. CDR3 DNA sequence: TGCAGTGCTAGAGATCGTATAAGGCAGACAGGGGGACAGCCCCAGCATTTT. Residues: CSARDRIRQTGGQPQHF.

CDR3 in DNA: TGTGCCAGCAGTTTTCAGGGAGGGGACTCTGGGGCCAACGTCCTGACTTTC. As protein: CASSFQGGDSGANVLTF. The gene calls are TRBV6-1 and TRBJ2-6; 7 bases agree with TRBD2. V shed 5 bases and J 0 bases; nucleotides not matched to a gene: 7. In germline, CDR1 is MNHNS, CDR2 SASEGT. This CDR3 contains 17 residues.

In this sample, this clonotype turned up once. The chain uses TRBV6-1 and TRBJ2-3; D remains ambiguous. The germline V gene encodes CDR1 MNHNS and CDR2 SASEGT. CDR3 length: 13 amino acids. The V end was cut by 5 bases, the J end by 1 base, with 7 bases between. The DNA for the CDR3 is TGTGCCAGCAGTACGGACCGCACAGATACGCAGTATTTT. The encoded protein is CASSTDRTDTQYF.

This clonotype came up a few times. The gene calls are TRBV5-1 and TRBJ2-1, with D perhaps assigned TRBD1 or TRBD2 (5 bases each). This CDR3 has 17 amino acids. Trimming took off 3 bases at V and 4 bases at J, with 20 bases between the two ends. CDR1 SGHRS and CDR2 YFSETQ come from the germline V gene. The CDR3 bases are TGCGCCAGCAGCTGGGTATTAACCGGGACGGATTACAATGAGCAGTTCTTC. Amino acids: CASSWVLTGTDYNEQFF.

This clonotype was recorded at least ten times. The chain uses TRBV5-8 and TRBJ2-1; D is ambiguous. Trimming removed 2 bases at V and 7 bases at J, with 10 bases between. Germline V gene data show CDR1 as SGHTS and CDR2 as YDEGEE. The CDR3 has 13 residues. This CDR3 is CASSFLGANEQFF. The CDR3 DNA follows: TGTGCCAGCAGCTTTCTAGGAGCAAATGAGCAGTTCTTC.

At least ten counts were recorded for this clonotype. The chain combines TRBV5-6 with TRBJ1-6, with TRBD1 identical over 7 bases. The CDR3 sequence is 14 residues long. Unmatched junction bases numbered 5, after V lost 4 bases and J lost 7 bases. Germline CDR1 SGHDT, CDR2 YYEEEE. The CDR3 DNA reads TGTGCCAGCAGCCCGGACAGGAGCAATTCACCCCTCCACTTT. This sequence encodes CASSPDRSNSPLHF.

In this sample, this clonotype turned up many times. The chain recombines TRBV7-3 with TRBJ2-1, with no clear D. The CDR3 extends over 14 amino acids. CDR1 and CDR2 (germline): SGHTA, FQGTGA. Trimming pared 3 bases from V and 3 bases from J, leaving 9 bases between. The DNA for the CDR3 is TGTGCCAGCAGCTTGTCTGCCCACTACAATGAGCAGTTCTTC. Translated, it gives CASSLSAHYNEQFF.

On this clonotype: This may arise from a read error, as a much more abundant clone is one base away. V and J are TRBV7-8 and TRBJ2-1; TRBD2 matches 7 bases. Germline CDR1 and CDR2: SGHVS and FQNEAQ. This CDR3 region has 16 residues. The CDR3 loop is CASSLEILADYNEQSF. DNA of the CDR3: TGTGCCAGCAGCTTAGAAATTCTAGCGGATTACAATGAGCAGTCCTTC.

CDR3 amino acids: CASSLLGQGIDEQFF. DNA for the CDR3: TGTGCCAGCAGTTTATTAGGACAGGGTATCGATGAGCAGTTCTTC. This chain connects TRBV28 to TRBJ2-1; 8 positions agree with TRBD1. After removal of 1 base from V and 8 bases from J, the junction contained 7 bases not matched to a gene. This CDR3 contains 15 residues. The germline gives CDR1 MDHEN, CDR2 SYDVKM.

The sample holds many counts of this clonotype. V is TRBV3-1 and J is TRBJ1-3; unclear D gene. This CDR3 is built from 17 residues. Germline CDR1 is LGHDT and CDR2 is YNNKEL (reference sequence). V was shortened by 0 bases and J by 0 bases, with 12 bases between the two germline ends. Here the CDR3 reads CASSQESPGFSGNTIYF. CDR3 sequence (DNA): TGTGCCAGCAGCCAAGAATCCCCAGGCTTCTCTGGAAACACCATATATTTT. Based on the CDR3 plus reference TRBV3-1 and TRBJ1-3, the full variable domain is DTAVSQTPKYLVTQMGNDKSIKCEQNLGHDTMYWYKQDSKKFLKIMFSYNNKELIINETVPNRFSPKSPDKAHLNLHINSLELGDSAVYFCASSQESPGFSGNTIYFGEGSWLTVV.

This clonotype was found many times. V gene TRBV29-1 combines with J gene TRBJ2-7; weak D call: TRBD1 (6 bases). There are 17 residues in the CDR3. Trimming removed 0 bases at V and 3 bases at J, with 21 bases between. Germline CDR1 is SQVTM and CDR2 is ANQGSEA. The CDR3 coding sequence is TGCAGCGTTGAAGATCCTGGGGCACAGGGAAGTGGCTACGAGCAGTACTTC. Translation: CSVEDPGAQGSGYEQYF.

The table lists this clonotype with many counts. The CDR3 here is CASSEAQGEQFF. CDR3 DNA sequence: TGCGCCAGCAGTGAGGCGCAGGGTGAGCAGTTCTTC. The rearrangement joins TRBV10-2 to TRBJ2-1; a weak D match, TRBD1 (5 bases). Germline values: CDR1 WSHSY, CDR2 SAAADI. With 2 bases removed from V and 9 bases from J, the gap between germline ends came to 8 bases. CDR3 size: 12 residues.

There are many counts of this clonotype. The genes are TRBV12-3 or TRBV12-4 and TRBJ2-1; 7 nucleotides agree with TRBD2. The CDR3 has 14 amino acids. J was trimmed by 6 bases and V by 6 bases; bases with no gene match: 8. CDR3 in DNA: TGTGCCAGCAGCCAGCTTCCGGGAGGCAATGAGCAGTTCTTC. Translation: CASSQLPGGNEQFF.

This clonotype was found many times. The V call is TRBV29-1, the J call TRBJ2-1; 7 positions match TRBD1. CDR1 is SQVTM, CDR2 ANQGSEA, per germline. V lost 3 bases and J lost 2; bases outside the gene matches: 4. This CDR3 is built from 14 residues. The CDR3 DNA reads as TGCAGCGTTGATAGGGACAGTACCTACAATGAGCAGTTCTTC. It is translated as CSVDRDSTYNEQFF.

J is TRBJ2-2 and V is TRBV14; tentatively, D is TRBD1 or TRBD2 (6 bases each). Deletions cut 7 bases from V and 5 bases from J, with 14 bases between. The germline V gene has CDR1 SGHDN and CDR2 FVKESK. The CDR3 loop spans 14 amino acids. This chain's CDR3 is CASNRDSETGELFF. The CDR3 DNA reads TGTGCCAGCAACAGGGACTCGGAAACCGGGGAGCTGTTTTTT.

The chain is built from TRBV5-5 and TRBJ1-3; D is undetermined. CDR1 is SGHKS, CDR2 YYEKEE, per germline (reference sequence). The V end was cut by 3 bases, the J end by 0 bases, with 7 bases between. The CDR3 has 14 residues. The CDR3 DNA is TGTGCCAGCAGCTGGGATAACTCTGGAAACACCATATATTTT. This translates into CASSWDNSGNTIYF.

Many counts were recorded for this clonotype. The genes are TRBV3-1 and TRBJ2-7, with 9 bases that match TRBD2. V dropped 3 bases and J dropped 4; count of bases not matched to a gene: 7. Germline V lookup: CDR1 LGHDT, CDR2 YNNKEL (reference sequence). The CDR3 has 15 residues. The CDR3 bases are TGTGCCAGCAGCCACCAGGGACTAGCTTCGTACGAGCAGTACTTC. Translating it yields CASSHQGLASYEQYF.

In this sample, this clonotype turned up many times. The chain couples TRBV5-6 to TRBJ2-7; the match to TRBD1 covers 9 bases. Per germline, CDR1 SGHDT and CDR2 YYEEEE. V lost 5 bases, J lost 2 bases, and 8 bases stayed unmatched. This CDR3 is built from 15 residues. CDR3 sequence: CASRRVGTGTYEQYF. In nucleotides, the CDR3 is TGTGCCAGCAGACGCGTCGGGACAGGGACCTACGAGCAGTACTTC.

This chain uses TRBV28 with TRBJ2-2; D might be TRBD1 or TRBD2, each matching 5 bases. The ends were cut back, 11 bases at V and 5 bases at J, with 18 bases in the middle. Germline V CDR1 and CDR2: MDHEN, SYDVKM. The CDR3 consists of 14 residues. The chain's CDR3 is CAQKTRGRTGELFF. The CDR3 region has the DNA TGTGCCCAAAAAACGAGGGGCCGGACCGGGGAGCTGTTTTTT.

This clonotype was observed a few times. V and J are TRBV30 and TRBJ2-3; maybe TRBD2 (6 bases). The CDR3 loop spans 14 amino acids. Trimming shortened V by 3 bases and J by 0 bases, and 10 bases separated the two germline ends. Germline V gives CDR1 GTSNPN, CDR2 SVGIG (reference sequence). CDR3 in DNA: TGTGCCTGGAGGCTAGCGTCAAGCACAGATACGCAGTATTTT. As protein: CAWRLASSTDTQYF. The full variable domain, in which reference TRBV30 and TRBJ2-3 provide the parts outside the CDR3, is SQTIHQWPATLVQPVGSPLSLECTVEGTSNPNLYWYRQAAGRGLQLLFYSVGIGQISSEVPQNLSASRPQDRQFILSSKKLLLSDSGFYLCAWRLASSTDTQYFGPGTRLTVL.